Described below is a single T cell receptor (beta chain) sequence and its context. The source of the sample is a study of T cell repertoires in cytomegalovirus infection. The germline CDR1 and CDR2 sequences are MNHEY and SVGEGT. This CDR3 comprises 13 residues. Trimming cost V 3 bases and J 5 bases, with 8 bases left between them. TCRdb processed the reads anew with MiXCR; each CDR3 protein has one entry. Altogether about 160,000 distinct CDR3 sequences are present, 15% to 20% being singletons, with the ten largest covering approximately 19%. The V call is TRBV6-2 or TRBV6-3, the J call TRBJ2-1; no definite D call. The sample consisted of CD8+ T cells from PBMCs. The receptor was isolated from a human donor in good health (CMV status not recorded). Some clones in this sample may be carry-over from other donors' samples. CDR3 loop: CASSYEQNNEQFF. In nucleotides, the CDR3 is TGTGCCAGCAGTTATGAACAAAACAATGAGCAGTTCTTC.